These 19 T cell receptor beta chains originate from one sample sequenced in a study of control samples from healthy donors and cancer patients. Here immunoSEQ multiplex PCR was the method, and the copy in TCRdb shows in-frame clones only, minus some. The sample yields tens of thousands of clones, around 92% seen once. Sequencing was done on a sample of blood. All receptors derive from a man in his fifties in good health.

V and J are TRBV5-1 and TRBJ1-6, with D maybe TRBD1 (5 bases). V dropped 4 bases and J dropped 6 bases, with 14 bases sitting between them. The CDR3 runs 15 residues. The germline V gene has CDR1 SGHRS and CDR2 YFSETQ. The CDR3 DNA reads as TGCGCCAGCAGCCTGCCTGGGACTTCTAATTCACCCCTCCACTTT. This codes for CASSLPGTSNSPLHF. Variable domain in full (rest from reference TRBV5-1 and TRBJ1-6): KAGVTQTPRYLIKTRGQQVTLSCSPISGHRSVSWYQQTPGQGLQFLFEYFSETQRNKGNFPGRFSGRQFSNSRSEMNVSTLELGDSALYLCASSLPGTSNSPLHFGNGTRLTVT.

This chain connects TRBV27 to TRBJ1-6; D is uncertain. The CDR3 has 13 amino acids. Germline loops: CDR1 MNHEY, CDR2 SMNVEV (reference sequence). Trimming pared 5 bases from V and 7 bases from J, leaving 9 bases between. CDR3 residues: CASSERENSPLHF. The CDR3 coding sequence is TGTGCCAGCAGTGAGAGGGAGAATTCACCCCTCCACTTT.

The chain links TRBV6-2 or TRBV6-3 to TRBJ1-2; D might be TRBD1 (5 bases). V dropped 5 bases and J dropped 10 bases, with 14 bases sitting between them. CDR3 length: 12 residues. Germline CDR1 MNHEY, CDR2 SVGEGT. CDR3 DNA sequence: TGTGCCAGCAGTCGACAGATTGTCGACTACACCTTC. It specifies CASSRQIVDYTF.

The J gene is TRBJ2-5, the V gene TRBV11-2, with 8 bases identical to TRBD2. Trimming at V came to 5 bases and at J to 5 bases, leaving 7 bases not matched to a gene. Germline loops: CDR1 SGHAT, CDR2 FQNNGV. The CDR3 is made up of 14 amino acids. The CDR3 sequence: CASSQRGGEETQYF. In nucleotides, the CDR3 is TGTGCCAGCAGCCAACGGGGGGGCGAGGAGACCCAGTACTTC.

The chain recombines TRBV11-3 with TRBJ2-1; 7 positions match TRBD2. Trimming took 8 bases from V and 8 from J; bases not matched to a gene: 0. CDR1 and CDR2 from the germline V gene are SGHNT and YENEEA. The CDR3 covers 10 residues. The CDR3 loop is CASRGDEQFF. Here the CDR3 DNA reads TGTGCCAGCCGGGGGGATGAGCAGTTCTTC.

J is TRBJ2-1 and V is TRBV27; TRBD2 agrees at 11 bases. The CDR3 covers 17 residues. CDR1 and CDR2 from the germline V gene are MNHEY and SMNVEV (reference sequence). The ends lost 3 bases at V and 4 bases at J; junction bases unmatched: 8. The CDR3 DNA reads TGTGCCAGCAGTTTCCTCCCCCTAGCGGGGGGATACAATGAGCAGTTCTTC. Residues: CASSFLPLAGGYNEQFF.

V is TRBV21-1 and J is TRBJ2-7; the listed D gene, TRBD1, was not tested against the DNA. TRBV21-1 is tagged as a pseudogene. There are 15 residues in the CDR3. The CDR3 bases are TGTGCCAGCAGCAAAGTCCCTTGGACAGGCGACGAGCAGTACTTC. This encodes CASSKVPWTGDEQYF.

J is TRBJ2-2 and V is TRBV15; D not certain. In germline, CDR1 is LNHNV, CDR2 YYDKDF (reference sequence). Trimming shortened V by 5 bases and J by 6 bases, and 16 bases separated the two germline ends. CDR3 size: 15 residues. CDR3 amino acids: CATSLDRRSSGELFF. The CDR3 bases are TGTGCCACCAGCTTGGATAGACGGAGTTCCGGGGAGCTGTTTTTT.

This chain joins TRBV19 and TRBJ2-6; D possibly corresponds to TRBD1 (6 bases). The CDR3 length is 17 residues. The germline V gene has CDR1 LNHDA and CDR2 SQIVND (reference sequence). Trimming removed 9 bases at V and 2 bases at J, with 20 bases between. The CDR3 reads CASKDSLMVPGANVLTF. In DNA form, the CDR3 reads TGTGCCAGCAAGGACAGTCTAATGGTTCCTGGGGCCAACGTCCTGACTTTC.

The V gene is TRBV23-1, the J gene TRBJ1-5; the D is unclear. TRBV23-1 is designated an ORF whose function remains uncertain. This CDR3 is built from 14 residues. Trimming pared 4 bases from V and 4 bases from J, leaving 11 bases between. CDR3 in DNA: TGCGCCAGCAGTCGGACGGTTAGAAATCAGCCCCAGCATTTT. This translates into CASSRTVRNQPQHF.

The chain employs TRBV19 and TRBJ1-5; 9 bases line up with TRBD1. The CDR3 runs 15 residues. The V gene's germline CDR1 is LNHDA and CDR2 SQIVND (reference sequence). The V and J ends lost 3 bases and 7 bases, in that order; junction bases with no gene match: 7. The CDR3, as DNA: TGTGCCAGTAGTATGGGGACAGGGAAGGGACAGCCCCAGCATTTT. This translates into CASSMGTGKGQPQHF.

Relative to its sample, this clone is medium-sized. The chain is built from TRBV29-1 and TRBJ1-6, with D possibly TRBD1 on 5 matching bases. Germline V CDR1 and CDR2: SQVTM, ANQGSEA. V was shortened by 0 bases and J by 4 bases, with 13 bases between the two germline ends. The CDR3 loop spans 16 amino acids. As DNA, the CDR3 is TGCAGCGTTGAAGATTCGGGACTCCTATATAATTCACCCCTCCACTTT. Its protein product is CSVEDSGLLYNSPLHF.

The chain joins TRBV18 to TRBJ2-1; the match to TRBD1 covers 9 bases. The germline V gene has CDR1 KGHSH and CDR2 LQKENI. After removal of 6 bases from V and 5 bases from J, the junction contained 14 bases not matched to a gene. The CDR3 has 17 amino acids. The CDR3 region has the DNA TGTGCCAGCTCGGCTATTACCGGGACAGGGAGGAACAATGAGCAGTTCTTC. This encodes CASSAITGTGRNNEQFF.

The chain employs TRBV10-3 and TRBJ2-3; D is unclear. From germline, CDR1 is ENHRY and CDR2 SYGVKD. This CDR3 is 14 amino acids long. Trimming took off 5 bases at V and 4 bases at J, with 13 bases between the two ends. CDR3 nucleotides: TGTGCCATCAGTAAAGACGGGTCCCCAGATACGCAGTATTTT. As protein: CAISKDGSPDTQYF.

The chain couples TRBV19 to TRBJ2-3, with 10 bases matching TRBD2. Unmatched junction bases numbered 0, after V lost 6 bases and J lost 3 bases. This CDR3 region has 13 residues. Germline V CDR1 and CDR2: LNHDA, SQIVND (reference sequence). The CDR3 DNA sequence: TGTGCCAGTAGACTAGCGGGAACAGATACGCAGTATTTT. Its protein product is CASRLAGTDTQYF.

The rearrangement links TRBV10-3 to TRBJ2-4; 7 bases are shared with TRBD1. Unmatched junction bases numbered 9, after V lost 5 bases and J lost 11 bases. This CDR3 has 13 amino acids. The germline CDR1 and CDR2 sequences are ENHRY and SYGVKD. In DNA form, the CDR3 reads TGTGCCATCAGTCCCGGGACAGCCGACCTTCAGTACTTC. It codes for CAISPGTADLQYF.

The table lists this clone with a count of one. The chain joins TRBV9 to TRBJ2-3, with 8 nucleotides matching TRBD1. Germline CDR1 and CDR2: SGDLS and YYNGEE. Losses at the gene ends were 2 bases for V and 3 bases for J; bases not matched to a gene: 2. This CDR3 is built from 14 residues. The CDR3, as DNA: TGTGCCAGCAGCGTTGGACAGGGAACAGATACGCAGTATTTT. As protein: CASSVGQGTDTQYF.

The V and J genes are TRBV19 and TRBJ2-2; D remains unclear. Germline CDR1 reads LNHDA; CDR2 reads SQIVND (reference sequence). The CDR3 has 13 amino acids. V was cut by 7 bases and J by 6 bases, with 12 bases left in between. This chain's CDR3 is CASMLWGAGELFF. CDR3 DNA sequence: TGTGCCAGTATGTTGTGGGGTGCCGGGGAGCTGTTTTTT. The whole variable domain, filled in from reference TRBV19 and TRBJ2-2, reads DGGITQSPKYLFRKEGQNVTLSCEQNLNHDAMYWYRQDPGQGLRLIYYSQIVNDFQKGDIAEGYSVSREKKESFPLTVTSAQKNPTAFYLCASMLWGAGELFFGEGSRLTVL.

The rearrangement uses TRBV12-2 and TRBJ1-3. TRBV12-2 corresponds to a pseudogene. This CDR3 region has 12 residues. CDR3 region: CASRFDENTIYF. For the CDR3, the DNA is TGTGCAAGTCGCTTTGATGAAAACACCATATATTTT.